This TCR beta chain was identified during a study of CD8 T cells in Susac syndrome. The V gene lost 3 bases and the J gene lost 3 bases, with 14 bases spanning the gap. The germline V gene has CDR1 GTSNPN and CDR2 SVGIG (reference sequence). This CDR3 spans 14 amino acids. It was with random hexamers that 0.5 to 1 ug RNA was reverse transcribed. TCRdb passed the immunoSEQ multiplex PCR reads through MiXCR, listing each CDR3 protein once. The sample lists about 190,000 distinct CDR3 sequences; about 94% were seen once. Study-wide points: The number of individuals included in the study's TCR sequencing and HLA analysis was acknowledged as relatively small.

Points on this clonotype: Antigen specificity is unknown.

The chain employs TRBV30 and TRBJ1-1; D might be TRBD1 (5 bases). Material for sequencing was CD4+ T cells from PBMCs. This TCR derives from a human donor with Susac syndrome. The DNA for the CDR3 is TGTGCCTGGAGACTGGTCAGAGGGGACACTGAAGCTTTCTTT. This sequence encodes CAWRLVRGDTEAFF.